The present T cell receptor beta chain was sequenced within a study of T cell responses to AZD1222 COVID-19 vaccine. Note on this clone: Its cognate antigen is unknown.

Generated by immunoSEQ multiplex PCR, the TCRdb table keeps only in-frame clones and is missing some. The sample yields about 130,000 clones, about nine tenths seen once. Study-level findings and limits: White British ancestry dominated among donors, who included more females, and clonal diversity was possibly underestimated. Vaccine-associated CD4 TCRs ranged over spike, dominating at 160-218 and 743-854.

V was trimmed by 5 bases and J by 6 bases, leaving 8 bases between them. The CDR3 sequence is 12 residues long. Germline-derived CDR1 and CDR2 are SNHLY and FYNNEI. Sequenced here: peripheral blood, sampled on day 0 of MenACWY control vaccination. This sequence originates from an adult in good health. The chain joins TRBV2 to TRBJ1-5; D gene ambiguous. The CDR3, as DNA: TGTGCCAGCAGTCGCATGGTTCAGCCCCAGCATTTT. Translation gives CASSRMVQPQHF.